This T cell receptor beta chain was found in a study of T-cell reconstitution after alpha-beta-depleted transplantation in children. The CDR3 sequence is 15 residues long. The germline CDR1 and CDR2 sequences are SGHTA and FQGNSA. The ends were cut back, 3 bases at V and 0 bases at J, with 9 bases in the middle. Study-wide results and caveats: For some patients, TCRbeta diversity was high at day 60 because of recipient T cells and thymic progenitors that survived. A year post-transplant, T-cell counts and diversity derived mostly from newly produced T cells.

This clonotype was seen many times. No antigen is known for it. Preparation of the TCRbeta library was carried out with unique molecular identifiers. TCRdb redid the calling of the PCR reads with MiXCR, one entry per CDR3 protein. The table lists about 260,000 distinct CDR3 sequences, roughly 8.2% of them singletons. This chain links TRBV7-2 with TRBJ2-1; no definite D call. The sequence was obtained from a male patient younger than 18 who had a stem cell transplant for acute lymphoblastic leukemia, so the T cells may come from the graft donor. This sample comprised PBMCs, mostly from graft donor cells, obtained 180 days after TCRalphabeta/CD19-depleted stem cell transplant. CDR3 protein: CASSFAMSSYNEQFF. DNA of the CDR3: TGTGCCAGCAGCTTCGCCATGAGCTCCTACAATGAGCAGTTCTTC.